The rows below give T cell receptor beta chains drawn from one sample of a study of monozygotic twins with inflammatory bowel disease. From its re-call of the 5' RACE reads, TCRdb lists each CDR3 protein once, without DNA. In total, the table holds hundreds of thousands of distinct CDR3 sequences. The sample comprised blood. These receptors originate from a human donor with ulcerative colitis or Crohn's disease, or a healthy co-twin of an affected twin (not recorded which). Both conserved end residues are part of each CDR3.

j_call | v_call | cdr3_aa
TRBJ2-5 | TRBV5-5 | CASSLGMVETQYF
TRBJ2-7 | TRBV7-2 | CASSLEYRGYEQYF
TRBJ1-6 | TRBV7-8 | CASSLDSARNSPLHF
TRBJ2-7 | TRBV5-1 | CASSPRASGDYEQYF
TRBJ2-3 | TRBV20-1 | CSASDPSGGGTDTQYF
TRBJ1-1 | TRBV13 | CASTLPVGRVTGTEAFF
TRBJ2-3 | TRBV6-5 | CASCYSGYLGTQYF
TRBJ1-1 | TRBV24-1 | CATSARGGKNTEAFF
TRBJ2-2 | TRBV27 | CASSPQLDSNTGELFF
TRBJ1-3 | TRBV7-2 | CASSTRRPSGNTIYF
TRBJ2-7 | TRBV7-2 | CASSLAGGFDSYEQYF
TRBJ2-3 | TRBV18 | CASSPYQGERTDTQYF
TRBJ1-5 | TRBV6-1 | CASRGTTGEGNQPQHF
TRBJ2-6 | TRBV20-1 | CSASLDPSIRANVLTF
TRBJ1-6 | TRBV6-1 | CAATGDRSSYNSPLHF
TRBJ2-5 | TRBV28 | CASRTSVETQYF
TRBJ2-2 | TRBV28 | CASSFPTGGRIGELFF
TRBJ2-3 | TRBV18 | CASSLQTSSTDTQYF
TRBJ2-2 | TRBV10-1 | CASRIGRNTGELFF
TRBJ2-3 | TRBV5-1 | CASSLAGGSTDTQYF
TRBJ1-4 | TRBV30 | CAWTPTNEKLFF
TRBJ2-1 | TRBV27 | CASSWGSGNEQFF
TRBJ2-7 | TRBV28 | CASSLPRRAYEQYF
TRBJ2-3 | TRBV11-3 | CASSLGRGNTQYF
TRBJ2-5 | TRBV10-3 | CAISESLGKETQYF
TRBJ1-3 | TRBV27 | CASSKGWGNVDTIYF
TRBJ2-7 | TRBV30 | CAWSFLGQETYEQYF
TRBJ2-7 | TRBV5-1 | CASSRRASGRVDEQYF
TRBJ2-3 | TRBV11-2 | CASSLDTGPPHF
TRBJ2-7 | TRBV12-3/TRBV12-4 | CASNSPGQGYEQYF
TRBJ2-1 | TRBV27 | CASGRDRGNEQFF
TRBJ2-7 | TRBV4-3 | CASSQDGGHGYEQYF
TRBJ2-1 | TRBV6-5 | CASSLLGGSSYNEQFF
TRBJ2-3 | TRBV5-1 | CASSLVTGNTDTQYF
TRBJ2-1 | TRBV20-1 | CSAKLRLARDYNEQFF
TRBJ2-3 | TRBV15 | CATSRSGTDTQYF
TRBJ2-4 | TRBV11-2 | CASMQGGGIQYF
TRBJ2-3 | TRBV20-1 | CSASLSTDTQYF
TRBJ2-6 | TRBV12-3/TRBV12-4 | CASSTHRVSPGANVLTF
TRBJ2-5 | TRBV12-3/TRBV12-4 | CASSVRLAGVETQYF
TRBJ1-4 | TRBV5-1 | CASSRDSRNEKLFF